This TCR beta chain was retrieved from a study of T cell responses to AZD1222 COVID-19 vaccine. Study-wide results and caveats: Samples come after the peak T cell response, not at day 14.

V was cut by 5 bases and J by 6 bases, with 12 bases left in between. This CDR3 contains 12 residues. Germline-derived CDR1 and CDR2 are SGHNT and YYREEE (reference sequence). To note about this clone: Its specificity is unknown.

TCRdb's copy holds only in-frame clones and misses some; the assay was immunoSEQ multiplex PCR. The sample includes about 20,000 clones, around 82% of them seen just once. This chain links TRBV5-4 with TRBJ2-7; a possible D gene is TRBD1 (6 bases). The clonotype originates from an adult who received the AZD1222 COVID-19 vaccine. Source: peripheral blood, taken 28 days after the second AZD1222 dose. The CDR3 nucleotides read TGTGCCAGCAGTCCCACAGGGATCGAGCAGTACTTC. It encodes CASSPTGIEQYF.